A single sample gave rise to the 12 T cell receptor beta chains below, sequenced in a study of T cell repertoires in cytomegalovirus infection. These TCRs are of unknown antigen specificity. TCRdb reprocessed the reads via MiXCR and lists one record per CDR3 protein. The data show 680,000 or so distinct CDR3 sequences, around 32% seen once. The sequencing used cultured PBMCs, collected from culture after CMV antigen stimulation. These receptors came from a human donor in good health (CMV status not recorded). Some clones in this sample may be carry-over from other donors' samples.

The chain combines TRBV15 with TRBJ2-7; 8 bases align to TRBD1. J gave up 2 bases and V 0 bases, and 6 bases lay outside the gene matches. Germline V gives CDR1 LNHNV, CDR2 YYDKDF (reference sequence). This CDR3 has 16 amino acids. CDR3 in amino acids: CATSRDLDRDPYEQYF. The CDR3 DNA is TGTGCCACCAGCAGAGATCTGGACAGGGACCCCTACGAGCAGTACTTC.

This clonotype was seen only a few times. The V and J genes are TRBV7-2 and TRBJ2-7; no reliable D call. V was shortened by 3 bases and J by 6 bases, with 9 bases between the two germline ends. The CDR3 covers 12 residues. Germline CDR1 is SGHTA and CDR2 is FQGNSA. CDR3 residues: CASSFSPSEQYF. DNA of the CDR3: TGTGCCAGCAGCTTCTCCCCCAGCGAGCAGTACTTC.

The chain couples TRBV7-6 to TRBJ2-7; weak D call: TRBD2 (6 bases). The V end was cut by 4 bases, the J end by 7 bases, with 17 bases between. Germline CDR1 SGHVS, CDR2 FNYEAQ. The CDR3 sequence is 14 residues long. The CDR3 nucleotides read TGTGCCAGCAGCTGGGGGGACCTCTTCGGGGAGCAGTACTTC. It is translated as CASSWGDLFGEQYF.

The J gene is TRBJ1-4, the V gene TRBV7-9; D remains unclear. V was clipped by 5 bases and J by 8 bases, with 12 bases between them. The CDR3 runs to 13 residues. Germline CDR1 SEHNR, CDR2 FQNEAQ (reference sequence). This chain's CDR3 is CASSPAMEEKLFF. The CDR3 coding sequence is TGTGCCAGCAGCCCCGCGATGGAAGAAAAACTGTTTTTT.

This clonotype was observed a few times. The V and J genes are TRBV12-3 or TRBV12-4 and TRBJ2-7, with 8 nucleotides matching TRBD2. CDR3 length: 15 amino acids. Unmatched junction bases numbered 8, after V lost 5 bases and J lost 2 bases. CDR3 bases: TGTGCCAGCAGTATCGGAGCGGGAGTAGCCTACGAGCAGTACTTC. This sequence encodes CASSIGAGVAYEQYF.

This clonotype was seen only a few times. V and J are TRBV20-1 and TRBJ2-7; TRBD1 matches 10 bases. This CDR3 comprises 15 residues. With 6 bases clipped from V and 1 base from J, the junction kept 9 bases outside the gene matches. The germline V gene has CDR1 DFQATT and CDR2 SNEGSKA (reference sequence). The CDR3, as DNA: TGCAGTGCCTTCGGTCGGGACAGGGGATCCTACGAGCAGTACTTC. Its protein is CSAFGRDRGSYEQYF.

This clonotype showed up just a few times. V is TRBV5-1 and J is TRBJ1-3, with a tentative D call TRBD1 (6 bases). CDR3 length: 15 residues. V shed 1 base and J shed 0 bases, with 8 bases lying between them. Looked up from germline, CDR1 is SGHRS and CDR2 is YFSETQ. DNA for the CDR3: TGCGCCAGCAGCTTGACAGGGCGCTCTGGAAACACCATATATTTT. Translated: CASSLTGRSGNTIYF.

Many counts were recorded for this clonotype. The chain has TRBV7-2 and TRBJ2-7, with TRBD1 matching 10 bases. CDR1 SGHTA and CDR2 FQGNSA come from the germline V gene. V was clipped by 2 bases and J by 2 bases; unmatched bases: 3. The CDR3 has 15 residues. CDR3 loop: CASSLTGQGAYEQYF. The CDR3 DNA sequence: TGTGCCAGCAGCTTAACTGGACAGGGGGCCTACGAGCAGTACTTC.

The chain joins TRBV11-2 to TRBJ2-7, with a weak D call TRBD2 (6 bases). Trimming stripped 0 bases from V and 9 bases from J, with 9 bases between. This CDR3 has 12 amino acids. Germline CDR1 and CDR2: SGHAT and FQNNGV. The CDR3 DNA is TGTGCCAGCAGCTTAGAGGGGCGGGGGCAGTACTTC. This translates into CASSLEGRGQYF.

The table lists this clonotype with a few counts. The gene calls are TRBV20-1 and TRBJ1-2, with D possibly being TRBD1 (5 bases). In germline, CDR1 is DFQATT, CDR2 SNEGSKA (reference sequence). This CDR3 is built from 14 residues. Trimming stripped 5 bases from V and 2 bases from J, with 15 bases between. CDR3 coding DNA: TGCAGTGCTTTAAAGTCAGGGTTAAACTATGGCTACACCTTC. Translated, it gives CSALKSGLNYGYTF.

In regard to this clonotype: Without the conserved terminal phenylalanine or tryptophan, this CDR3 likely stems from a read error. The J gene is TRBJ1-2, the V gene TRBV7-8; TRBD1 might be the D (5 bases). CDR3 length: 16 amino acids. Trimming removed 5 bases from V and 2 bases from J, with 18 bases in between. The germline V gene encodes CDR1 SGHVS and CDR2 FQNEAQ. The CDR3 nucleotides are TGTGCCAGCAGCCCCCAAGACAGACGTCTAAACTATGGCTACACCATC. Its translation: CASSPQDRRLNYGYTI.

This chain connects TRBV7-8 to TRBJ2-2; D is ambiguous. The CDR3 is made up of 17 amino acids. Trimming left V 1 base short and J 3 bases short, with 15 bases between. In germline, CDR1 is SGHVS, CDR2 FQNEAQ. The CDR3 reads CASSLGLVDPYTGELFF. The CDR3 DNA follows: TGTGCCAGCAGCTTAGGGCTCGTGGACCCTTACACCGGGGAGCTGTTTTTT.